Below, 5 T cell receptor beta chains from the same sample are listed, as sequenced in a study of T-cell reconstitution after alpha-beta-depleted transplantation in children (dated by TCRdb to 2015 to 2016). What this sample's treatment or condition label stands for: allogeneic hematopoietic cell transplantation with graft depleted of TCRalphabeta T cells and CD19 B cells. Library generation was performed with PCR. The sequencer was an Illumina HiSeq 2500. To normalize quantification of the TCRbeta repertoire, the TCR libraries were built with molecular barcoding that relied on unique molecular identifiers. TCRdb cleaned the public reads at Q25 with fastp, built clones with MiXCR and kept in-frame beta chains. Rows are combined by CDR3 protein, so each entry shows the most common genes and DNA. The sample table lists approximately 190,000 distinct CDR3 sequences, around 9.2% of them with a count of one. The top ten clonotypes cover roughly 36% of the sample.

The input for sequencing was PBMCs, mostly from graft donor cells, taken 360 days after TCRalphabeta/CD19-depleted stem cell transplant. All receptors come from a male patient between 2 and 15 years old who had a stem cell transplant for acute myeloid leukemia, so the T cells may come from the graft donor.

This clonotype was detected a few times. This chain uses TRBV29-1 with TRBJ1-5; D is ambiguous. V lost 6 bases to trimming and J lost 0 bases, with 12 bases between them. The CDR3 consists of 14 residues. The germline gives CDR1 SQVTM, CDR2 ANQGSEA. The CDR3 sequence is CSVVTGNSNQPQHF. The CDR3 DNA reads as TGCAGCGTAGTAACGGGCAATAGCAATCAGCCCCAGCATTTT.

This clonotype was counted ten times or more. V usage is TRBV20-1 and J usage is TRBJ2-7; 11 bases match TRBD2. Germline V gives CDR1 DFQATT, CDR2 SNEGSKA (reference sequence). V gave up 1 base and J gave up 2 bases; unmatched junction bases: 7. The CDR3 totals 16 residues. The CDR3 DNA is TGCAGTGCTAGAGCTTCGCTAGCGGGAGGCCCCTACGAGCAGTACTTC. Residues: CSARASLAGGPYEQYF.

This clonotype was seen more than once but under ten times. The chain uses TRBV5-6 and TRBJ1-4, with 9 bases aligning to TRBD1. Germline V gives CDR1 SGHDT, CDR2 YYEEEE. Unmatched junction bases numbered 9, after V lost 4 bases and J lost 8 bases. CDR3 size: 15 residues. The CDR3 nucleotides read TGTGCCAGCAGCACACCGGGACAGGGACGAGAAAAACTGTTTTTT. Residues: CASSTPGQGREKLFF.

This clonotype was picked up many times. The rearrangement links TRBV12-3 or TRBV12-4 to TRBJ1-6, with 7 bases that match TRBD1. The ends lost 6 bases at V and 5 bases at J; junction bases unmatched: 4. The CDR3 is 14 amino acids. The CDR3 is CASSPTGDNSPLHF. DNA of the CDR3: TGTGCCAGCAGCCCTACAGGGGATAATTCACCCCTCCACTTT.

This clonotype was observed many times. The CDR3 DNA follows: TGCAGCGCCCTACTGACAGGGGGCGGGAATGAGCAGTTCTTC. This sequence encodes CSALLTGGGNEQFF. The chain combines TRBV29-1 with TRBJ2-1, with 10 bases lining up with TRBD1. From germline, CDR1 is SQVTM and CDR2 ANQGSEA. V lost 7 bases, J lost 7 bases, and 10 bases stayed unmatched. The length of the CDR3 is 14 residues.